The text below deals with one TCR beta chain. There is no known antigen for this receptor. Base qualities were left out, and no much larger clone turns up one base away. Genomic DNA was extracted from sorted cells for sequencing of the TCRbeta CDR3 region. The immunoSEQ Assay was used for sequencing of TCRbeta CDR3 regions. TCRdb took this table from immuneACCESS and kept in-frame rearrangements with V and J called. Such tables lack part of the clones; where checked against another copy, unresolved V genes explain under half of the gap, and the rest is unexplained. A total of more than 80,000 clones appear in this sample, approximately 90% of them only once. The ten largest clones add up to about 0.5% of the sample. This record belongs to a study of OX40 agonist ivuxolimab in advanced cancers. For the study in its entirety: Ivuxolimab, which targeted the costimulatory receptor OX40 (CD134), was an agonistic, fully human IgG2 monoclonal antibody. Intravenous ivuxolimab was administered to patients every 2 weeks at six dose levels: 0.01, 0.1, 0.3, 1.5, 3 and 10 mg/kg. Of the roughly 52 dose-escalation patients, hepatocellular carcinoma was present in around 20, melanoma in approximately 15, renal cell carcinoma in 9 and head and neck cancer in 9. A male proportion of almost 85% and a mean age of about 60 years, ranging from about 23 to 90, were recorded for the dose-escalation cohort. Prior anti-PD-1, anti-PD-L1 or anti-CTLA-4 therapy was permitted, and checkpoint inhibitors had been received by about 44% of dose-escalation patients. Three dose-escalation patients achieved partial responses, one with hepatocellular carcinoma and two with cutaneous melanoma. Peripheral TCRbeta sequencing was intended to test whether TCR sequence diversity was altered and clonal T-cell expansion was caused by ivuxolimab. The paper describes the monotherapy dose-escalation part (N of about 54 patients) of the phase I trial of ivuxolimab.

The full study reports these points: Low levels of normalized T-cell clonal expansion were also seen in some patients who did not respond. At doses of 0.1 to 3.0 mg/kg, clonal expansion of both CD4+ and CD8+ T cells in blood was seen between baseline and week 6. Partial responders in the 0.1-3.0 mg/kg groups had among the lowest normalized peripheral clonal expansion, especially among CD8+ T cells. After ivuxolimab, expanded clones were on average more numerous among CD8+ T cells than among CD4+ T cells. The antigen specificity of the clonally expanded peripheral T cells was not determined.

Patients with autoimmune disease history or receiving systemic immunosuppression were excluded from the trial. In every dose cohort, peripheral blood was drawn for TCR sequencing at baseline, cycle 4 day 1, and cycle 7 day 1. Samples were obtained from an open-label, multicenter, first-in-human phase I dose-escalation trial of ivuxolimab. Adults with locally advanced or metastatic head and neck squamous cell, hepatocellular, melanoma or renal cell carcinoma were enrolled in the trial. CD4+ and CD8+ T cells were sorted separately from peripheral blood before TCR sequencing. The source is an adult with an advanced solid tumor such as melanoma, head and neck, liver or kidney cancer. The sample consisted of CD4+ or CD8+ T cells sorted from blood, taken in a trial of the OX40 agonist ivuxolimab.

The CDR3: CASSLTGNTIYF. In nucleotide form, the sequence is TGTGCCAGCAGCTTAACCGGAAACACCATATATTTT. Recombination connected TRBV7-8 to TRBJ1-3, with the D gene uncertain. From the germline V gene, CDR1 is SGHVS and CDR2 is FQNEAQ. V and J are truncated by 2 bases and 4 bases respectively, leaving an intervening sequence of 3 bases. There are 12 amino acids in the CDR3, from cysteine to phenylalanine inclusive. Only the CDR3 DNA stays, 36 bases, in frame from base 1.